One and the same sample provided the 2 T cell receptor beta chains below, sequenced in a study of Ad26.COV2.S vaccination and SARS-CoV-2 variants. Documented treatment: around 19 received Ad26.COV2.S at low or high dose, single or two shots; five or six received placebo; per-sample allocation not given. Sampling occurred on day 63 after the first vaccine or placebo injection. The assay was immunoSEQ multiplex PCR, and TCRdb's table has in-frame clones only and misses some. The sample contains around 450,000 clones, roughly 89% of which appear only once. The sequenced sample was peripheral blood, obtained in a trial of Ad26.COV2.S vaccine versus placebo. All receptors derive from a person between 18 and 59 years old who received the Ad26.COV2.S COVID-19 vaccine or a placebo.

The chain carries TRBV19 and TRBJ2-5, with 9 nucleotides matching TRBD2. The CDR3 loop spans 15 amino acids. J was trimmed by 12 bases and V by 2 bases; bases with no gene match: 13. CDR1 is LNHDA, CDR2 SQIVND, per germline (reference sequence). The DNA for the CDR3 is TGTGCCAGTAGTATATCCAGCGGGGGGCCCGGTCCTGAGTACTTC. It yields the protein CASSISSGGPGPEYF.

The genes are TRBV5-1 and TRBJ1-5; TRBD1 is a possible D gene (5 bases). Per germline, CDR1 SGHRS and CDR2 YFSETQ. V gave up 4 bases and J gave up 1 base, with 12 bases separating them. The CDR3 has 15 residues. CDR3 sequence reads: CASSEGISSNQPQHF. CDR3 DNA: TGCGCCAGCAGCGAGGGGATCTCGAGCAATCAGCCCCAGCATTTT.